This T cell receptor beta chain was obtained from a study of T-cell memory formation after mild COVID-19. Study findings and constraints: The SARS-CoV-2 specificity of second-wave clones reaching peak at day 37 remained unverified.

The CDR3 is 14 residues long. J lost 3 bases, V lost 7 bases, and 8 bases had no gene match. The germline V gene has CDR1 SGHTA and CDR2 FQGNSA. This clonotype came up a few times. Its target is not known. Using its own MiXCR run on the 5' RACE reads, TCRdb lists one record per CDR3 protein. This table has about 270,000 distinct CDR3 sequences, under 20% appearing once. The origin of this receptor is a man younger than 35 who had mild COVID-19 (a few samples of this study predate the infection). Cell type and time point are not known. V is TRBV7-2 and J is TRBJ1-2, with 7 nucleotides matching TRBD1. The sequenced sample was PBMCs or a T cell subset sorted from them (not recorded which). CDR3 amino acids: CASTVDRAYYGYTF. The CDR3 coding sequence is TGTGCCAGCACCGTCGACAGGGCCTACTATGGCTACACCTTC.